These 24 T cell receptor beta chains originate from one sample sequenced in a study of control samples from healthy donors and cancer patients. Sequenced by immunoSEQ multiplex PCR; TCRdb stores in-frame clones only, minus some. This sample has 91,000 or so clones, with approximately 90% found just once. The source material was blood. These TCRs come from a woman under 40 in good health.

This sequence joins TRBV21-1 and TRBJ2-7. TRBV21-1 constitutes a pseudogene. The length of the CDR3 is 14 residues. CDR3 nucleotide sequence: TGTGCCAGCAGCATTGGTTCTTTTTGGTGCGAGCAGTACTTC. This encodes CASSIGSFWCEQYF.

CDR3 coding DNA: TGCAGCGTTGTTCCGGGGGTCCACGAGCAGTACTTC. Translation: CSVVPGVHEQYF. The chain links TRBV29-1 to TRBJ2-7; a weak D match, TRBD2 (6 bases). Germline values: CDR1 SQVTM, CDR2 ANQGSEA. The CDR3 has 12 residues. V was clipped by 4 bases and J by 5 bases, with 12 bases between them.

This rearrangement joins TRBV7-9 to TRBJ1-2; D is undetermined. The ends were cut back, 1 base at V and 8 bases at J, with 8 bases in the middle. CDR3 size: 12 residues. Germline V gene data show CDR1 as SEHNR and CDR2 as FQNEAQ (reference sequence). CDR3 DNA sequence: TGTGCCAGCAGCTTAGATGGATTCGGCTACACCTTC. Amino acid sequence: CASSLDGFGYTF.

The CDR3 loop is CASSLAGDQPQHF. The CDR3 DNA sequence: TGCGCCAGCAGCTTGGCGGGGGATCAGCCCCAGCATTTT. The V gene is TRBV5-1, the J gene TRBJ1-5, with D perhaps TRBD1 (5 bases). The V gene's germline CDR1 is SGHRS and CDR2 YFSETQ. The V end lost 0 bases, the J end lost 5 bases, and 6 bases lay between the germline ends. The CDR3 is made up of 13 amino acids.

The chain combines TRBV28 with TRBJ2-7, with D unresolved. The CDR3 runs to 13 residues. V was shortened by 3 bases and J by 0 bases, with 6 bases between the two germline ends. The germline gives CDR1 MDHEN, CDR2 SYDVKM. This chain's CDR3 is CASSLRHSYEQYF. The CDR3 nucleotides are TGTGCCAGCAGTTTGCGTCACTCCTACGAGCAGTACTTC.

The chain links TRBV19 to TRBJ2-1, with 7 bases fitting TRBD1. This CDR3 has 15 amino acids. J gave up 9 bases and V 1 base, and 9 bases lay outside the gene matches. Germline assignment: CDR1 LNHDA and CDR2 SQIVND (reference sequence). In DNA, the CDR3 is TGTGCCAGTAGTATAGTAGGCAGGGGGTATGTTGAGCAGTTCTTC. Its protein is CASSIVGRGYVEQFF.

The CDR3 DNA follows: TGTGCCAGCAAGGGAAGGGGGCCGGACACTGAAGCTTTCTTT. This codes for CASKGRGPDTEAFF. This rearrangement joins TRBV6-5 to TRBJ1-1, with TRBD1 identical over 7 bases. This CDR3 region has 14 residues. V gave up 7 bases and J gave up 3 bases; unmatched junction bases: 8. Germline V CDR1 and CDR2: MNHEY, SVGAGI.

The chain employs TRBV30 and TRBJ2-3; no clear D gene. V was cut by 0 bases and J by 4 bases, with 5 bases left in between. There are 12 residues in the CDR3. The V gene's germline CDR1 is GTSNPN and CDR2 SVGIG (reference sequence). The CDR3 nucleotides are TGTGCCTGGAGTGTCAGAGCAGATACGCAGTATTTT. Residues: CAWSVRADTQYF.

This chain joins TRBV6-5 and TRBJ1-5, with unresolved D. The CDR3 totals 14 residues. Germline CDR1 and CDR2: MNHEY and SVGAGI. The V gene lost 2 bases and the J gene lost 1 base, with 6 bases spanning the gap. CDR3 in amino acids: CASSYGRSNQPQHF. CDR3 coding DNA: TGTGCCAGCAGTTACGGCAGGAGCAATCAGCCCCAGCATTTT.

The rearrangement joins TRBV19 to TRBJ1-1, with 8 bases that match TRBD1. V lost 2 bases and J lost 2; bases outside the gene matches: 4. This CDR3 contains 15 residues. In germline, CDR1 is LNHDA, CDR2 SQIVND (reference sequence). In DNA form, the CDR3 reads TGTGCCAGTAGTATATTAGGACAGGGTAACACTGAAGCTTTCTTT. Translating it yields CASSILGQGNTEAFF.

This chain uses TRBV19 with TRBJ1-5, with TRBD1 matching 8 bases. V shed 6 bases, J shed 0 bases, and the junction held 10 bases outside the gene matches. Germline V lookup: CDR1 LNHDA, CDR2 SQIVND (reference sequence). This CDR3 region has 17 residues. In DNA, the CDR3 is TGTGCCAGTAGGTCCGGGACAGGACCTAATAGCAATCAGCCCCAGCATTTT. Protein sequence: CASRSGTGPNSNQPQHF.

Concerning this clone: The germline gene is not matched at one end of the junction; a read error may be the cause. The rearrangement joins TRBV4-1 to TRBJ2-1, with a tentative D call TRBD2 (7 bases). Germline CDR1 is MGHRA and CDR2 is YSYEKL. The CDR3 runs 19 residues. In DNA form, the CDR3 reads TGCGCCCGCAGCGGACTAGGGGGGACGGCAGGACCATCCTACAATGAGCAGTTCTTC. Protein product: CARSGLGGTAGPSYNEQFF.

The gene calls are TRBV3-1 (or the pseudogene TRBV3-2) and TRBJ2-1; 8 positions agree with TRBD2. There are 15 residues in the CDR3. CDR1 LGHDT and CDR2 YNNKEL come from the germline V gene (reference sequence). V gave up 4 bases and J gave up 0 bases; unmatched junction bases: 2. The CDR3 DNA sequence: TGTGCCAGCAGCCTAGCGGGGAGCTCCTACAATGAGCAGTTCTTC. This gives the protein CASSLAGSSYNEQFF.

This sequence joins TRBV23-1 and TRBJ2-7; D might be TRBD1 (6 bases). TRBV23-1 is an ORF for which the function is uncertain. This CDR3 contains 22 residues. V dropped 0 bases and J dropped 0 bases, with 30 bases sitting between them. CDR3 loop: CASSQSVPGMEPGTSRSYEQYF. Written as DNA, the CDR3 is TGCGCCAGCAGTCAATCTGTCCCAGGGATGGAACCCGGGACATCCCGCTCCTACGAGCAGTACTTC.

This CDR3 is CASVGLAGAGDTQYF. CDR3 nucleotides: TGCGCCAGCGTCGGACTAGCGGGGGCGGGAGATACGCAGTATTTT. V is TRBV4-1 and J is TRBJ2-3; TRBD2 agrees at 13 bases. With 8 bases clipped from V and 5 bases from J, the junction kept 7 bases outside the gene matches. The CDR3 consists of 15 residues. Germline V gene sequence: CDR1 MGHRA, CDR2 YSYEKL.

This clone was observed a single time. The CDR3 coding sequence is TGTGCCAGCAGTTTATCGCGCACAGATACGCAGTATTTT. Protein: CASSLSRTDTQYF. V usage is TRBV27 and J usage is TRBJ2-3, with D uncertain. Germline loops: CDR1 MNHEY, CDR2 SMNVEV (reference sequence). The length of the CDR3 is 13 residues. Trimming left V 0 bases short and J 1 base short, with 2 bases between.

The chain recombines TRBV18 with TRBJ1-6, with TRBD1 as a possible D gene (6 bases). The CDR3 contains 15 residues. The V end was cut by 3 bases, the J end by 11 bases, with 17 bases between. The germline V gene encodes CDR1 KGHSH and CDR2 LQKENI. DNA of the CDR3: TGTGCCAGCTCACCCAGGACAGCCGCCGAGGCACCCCTCCACTTT. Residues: CASSPRTAAEAPLHF. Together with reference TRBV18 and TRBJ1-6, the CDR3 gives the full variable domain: NAGVMQNPRHLVRRRGQEARLRCSPMKGHSHVYWYRQLPEEGLKFMVYLQKENIIDESGMPKERFSAEFPKEGPSILRIQQVVRGDSAAYFCASSPRTAAEAPLHFGNGTRLTVT.

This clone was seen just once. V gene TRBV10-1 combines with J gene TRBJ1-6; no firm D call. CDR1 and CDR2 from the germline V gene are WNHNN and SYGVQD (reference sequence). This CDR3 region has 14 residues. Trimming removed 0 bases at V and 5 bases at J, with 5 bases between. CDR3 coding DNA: TGCGCCAGCAGTGAGTCGCCGAATAATTCACCCCTCCACTTT. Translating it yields CASSESPNNSPLHF.

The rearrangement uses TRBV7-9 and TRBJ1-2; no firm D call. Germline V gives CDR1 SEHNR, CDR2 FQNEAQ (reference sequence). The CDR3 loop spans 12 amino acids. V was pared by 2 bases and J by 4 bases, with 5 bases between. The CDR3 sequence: CASSLSVYGYTF. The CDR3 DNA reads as TGTGCCAGCAGCTTATCGGTCTATGGCTACACCTTC.

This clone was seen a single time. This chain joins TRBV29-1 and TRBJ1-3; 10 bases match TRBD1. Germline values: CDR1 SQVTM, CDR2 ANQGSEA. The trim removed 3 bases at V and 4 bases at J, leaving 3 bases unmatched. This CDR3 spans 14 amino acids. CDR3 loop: CSVDPTGGGNTIYF. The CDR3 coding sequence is TGCAGCGTTGACCCGACAGGGGGCGGAAACACCATATATTTT. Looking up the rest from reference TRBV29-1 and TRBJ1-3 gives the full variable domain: SAVISQKPSRDICQRGTSLTIQCQVDSQVTMMFWYRQQPGQSLTLIATANQGSEATYESGFVIDKFPISRPNLTFSTLTVSNMSPEDSSIYLCSVDPTGGGNTIYFGEGSWLTVV.

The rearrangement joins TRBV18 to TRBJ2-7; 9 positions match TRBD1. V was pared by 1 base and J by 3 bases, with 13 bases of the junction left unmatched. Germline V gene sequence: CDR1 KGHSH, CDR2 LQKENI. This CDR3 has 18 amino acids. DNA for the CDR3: TGTGCCAGCTCACCACGAACGCCGCGGGGACAGGGTGACTACGAGCAGTACTTC. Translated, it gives CASSPRTPRGQGDYEQYF.

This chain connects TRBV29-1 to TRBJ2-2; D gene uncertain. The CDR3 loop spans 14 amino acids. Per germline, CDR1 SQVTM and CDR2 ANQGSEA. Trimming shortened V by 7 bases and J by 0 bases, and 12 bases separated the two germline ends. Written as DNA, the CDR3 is TGCAGCGCAAAACAAGGGTCGAACACCGGGGAGCTGTTTTTT. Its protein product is CSAKQGSNTGELFF.

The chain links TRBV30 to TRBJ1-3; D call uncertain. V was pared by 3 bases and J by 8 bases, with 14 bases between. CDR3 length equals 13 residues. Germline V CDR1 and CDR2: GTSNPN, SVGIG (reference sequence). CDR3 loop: CAWSSDRGDTIYF. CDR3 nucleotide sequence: TGTGCCTGGAGCTCAGACCGGGGAGACACCATATATTTT.

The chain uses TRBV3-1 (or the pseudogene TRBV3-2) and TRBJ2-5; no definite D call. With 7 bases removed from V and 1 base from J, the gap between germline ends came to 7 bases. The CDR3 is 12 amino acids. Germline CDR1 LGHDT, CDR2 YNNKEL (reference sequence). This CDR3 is CASTAFQETQYF. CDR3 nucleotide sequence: TGTGCCAGCACGGCCTTCCAAGAGACCCAGTACTTC.